This record looks at one T cell receptor (beta chain) sequence and its context. These data are taken from a study of OX40 agonist ivuxolimab in advanced cancers. Looked up from germline, CDR1 is SGDLS and CDR2 is YYNGEE. Trimming stripped 4 bases from V and 8 bases from J, with 13 bases between. This CDR3 contains 13 residues. Sequencing was performed with immunoSEQ multiplex PCR; in TCRdb, only in-frame clones are kept and a portion is missing. This sample has about 100,000 clones; around 93% occur once, and the top ten carry approximately 0.58%. The source is an adult with an advanced solid tumor such as melanoma, head and neck, liver or kidney cancer. The source material was CD4+ or CD8+ T cells sorted from blood, sampled in a trial of the OX40 agonist ivuxolimab. This chain links TRBV9 with TRBJ2-1; a possible D gene is TRBD1 (6 bases). The CDR3 DNA sequence: TGTGCCAGCAGCCCGACAGGAAACGATGAGCAGTTCTTC. Protein: CASSPTGNDEQFF.